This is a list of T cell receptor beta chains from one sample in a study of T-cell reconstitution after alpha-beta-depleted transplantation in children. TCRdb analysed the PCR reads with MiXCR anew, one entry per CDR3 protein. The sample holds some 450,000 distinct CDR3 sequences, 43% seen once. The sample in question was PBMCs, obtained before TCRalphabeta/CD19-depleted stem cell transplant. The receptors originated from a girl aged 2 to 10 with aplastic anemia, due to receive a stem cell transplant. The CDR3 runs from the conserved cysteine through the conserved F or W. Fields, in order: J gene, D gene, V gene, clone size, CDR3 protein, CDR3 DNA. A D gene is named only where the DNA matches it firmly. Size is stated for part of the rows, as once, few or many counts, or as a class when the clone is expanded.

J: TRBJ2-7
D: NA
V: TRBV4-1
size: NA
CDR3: CASSQDLNRAYEQYF
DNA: TGCGCCAGCAGCCAAGATCTCAACAGGGCCTACGAGCAGTACTTC

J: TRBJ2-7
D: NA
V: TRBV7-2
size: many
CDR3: CASSFETGEQYF
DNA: TGTGCCAGCAGCTTTGAAACGGGCGAGCAGTACTTC

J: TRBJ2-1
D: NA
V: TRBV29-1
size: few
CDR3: CSVQGTMNNEQFF
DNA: TGCAGCGTTCAGGGGACTATGAACAATGAGCAGTTCTTC

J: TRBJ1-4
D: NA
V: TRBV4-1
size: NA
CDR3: CASSQGLTGREKLFF
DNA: TGCGCCAGCAGCCAAGGTCTCACAGGCCGGGAAAAACTGTTTTTT

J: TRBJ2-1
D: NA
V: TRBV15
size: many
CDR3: CATSRGGTRGYNEQFF
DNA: TGTGCCACCAGCAGAGGTGGGACAAGGGGATACAATGAGCAGTTCTTC

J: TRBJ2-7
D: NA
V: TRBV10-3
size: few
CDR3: CAISEEDTAIYEQYF
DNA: TGTGCCATCAGTGAAGAGGACACGGCTATCTACGAGCAGTACTTC

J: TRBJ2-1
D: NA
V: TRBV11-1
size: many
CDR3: CASSLAPGTYNEQFF
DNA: TGTGCCAGCAGCTTAGCCCCCGGGACGTACAATGAGCAGTTCTTC

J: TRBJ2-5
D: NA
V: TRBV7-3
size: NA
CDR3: CASSLTDEGPQETQYF
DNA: TGTGCCAGCAGCTTAACGGACGAGGGGCCCCAAGAGACCCAGTACTTC

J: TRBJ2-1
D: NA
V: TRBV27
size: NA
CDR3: CASSLAQGPRNEQFF
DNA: TGTGCCAGCAGTTTAGCGCAGGGCCCCCGGAATGAGCAGTTCTTC

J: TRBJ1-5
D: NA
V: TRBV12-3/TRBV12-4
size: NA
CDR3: CASSFQARAGQPQHF
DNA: TGTGCCAGCAGTTTTCAGGCGCGGGCGGGGCAGCCCCAGCATTTT

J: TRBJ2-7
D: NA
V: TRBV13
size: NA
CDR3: CASSFQGRGVYEQYF
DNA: TGTGCCAGCAGCTTCCAGGGTAGGGGAGTCTACGAGCAGTACTTC

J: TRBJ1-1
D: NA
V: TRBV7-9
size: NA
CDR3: CASSLALENTEAFF
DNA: TGTGCCAGCAGCTTAGCGCTCGAGAACACTGAAGCTTTCTTT

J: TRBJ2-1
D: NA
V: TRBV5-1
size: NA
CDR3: CASSWTAGSNEQFF
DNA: TGCGCCAGCAGCTGGACAGCGGGTAGCAATGAGCAGTTCTTC

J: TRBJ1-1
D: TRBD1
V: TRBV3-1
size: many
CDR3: CASSRGQGVTEAFF
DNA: TGTGCCAGCAGCAGGGGACAGGGGGTGACTGAAGCTTTCTTT

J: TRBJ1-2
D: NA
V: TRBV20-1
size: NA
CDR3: CSARAKQPYGYTF
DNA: TGCAGTGCTAGAGCGAAACAGCCCTATGGCTACACCTTC

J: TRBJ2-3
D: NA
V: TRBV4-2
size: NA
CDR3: CASSAGQLSGNIRTDTQYF
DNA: TGTGCCAGCAGCGCGGGACAGCTAAGCGGGAATATCCGGACAGATACGCAGTATTTT

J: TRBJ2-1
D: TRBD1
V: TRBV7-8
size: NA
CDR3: CASSQRQGRNYNEQFF
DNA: TGTGCCAGCAGCCAGCGACAGGGAAGGAACTACAATGAGCAGTTCTTC

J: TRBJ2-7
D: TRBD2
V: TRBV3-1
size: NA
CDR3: CASSLAGTSRPYEQYF
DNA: TGTGCCAGCAGCCTTGCCGGGACTAGCAGACCCTACGAGCAGTACTTC

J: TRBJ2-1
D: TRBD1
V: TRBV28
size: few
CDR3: CASSLPGQGTEEQFF
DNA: TGTGCCAGCAGTTTACCGGGACAGGGAACGGAGGAGCAGTTCTTC

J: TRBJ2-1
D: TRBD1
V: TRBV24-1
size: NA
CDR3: CATSDLRGQTYNEQFF
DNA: TGTGCCACCAGTGATTTGAGGGGGCAGACCTACAATGAGCAGTTCTTC

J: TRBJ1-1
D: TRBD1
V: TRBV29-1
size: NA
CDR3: CSVTGQGATMNTEAFF
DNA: TGCAGCGTTACCGGACAGGGGGCTACAATGAACACTGAAGCTTTCTTT

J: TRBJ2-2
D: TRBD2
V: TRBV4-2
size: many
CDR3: CASSQLYSGRSGELFF
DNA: TGTGCCAGCAGCCAGCTATATAGCGGGAGATCTGGGGAGCTGTTTTTT

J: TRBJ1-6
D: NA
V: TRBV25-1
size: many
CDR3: CASSERASYNSPLHF
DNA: TGTGCCAGCAGTGAACGAGCCTCCTATAATTCACCCCTCCACTTT

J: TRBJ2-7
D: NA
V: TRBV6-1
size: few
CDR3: CASSERQPYEQYF
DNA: TGTGCCAGCAGTGAACGACAGCCCTACGAGCAGTACTTC

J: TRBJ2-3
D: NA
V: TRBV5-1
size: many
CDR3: CASSGVSTDTQYF
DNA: TGCGCCAGCAGCGGGGTTAGCACAGATACGCAGTATTTT

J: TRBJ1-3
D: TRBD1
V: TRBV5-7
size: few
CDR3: CASSSGQGSRGNTIYF
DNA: TGTGCCAGCAGCTCCGGACAGGGATCTAGAGGAAACACCATATATTTT

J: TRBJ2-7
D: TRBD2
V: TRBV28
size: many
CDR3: CASSISSGYEQYF
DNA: TGTGCCAGCAGTATCTCTAGCGGCTACGAGCAGTACTTC

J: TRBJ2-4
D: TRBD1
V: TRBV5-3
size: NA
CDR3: CARSPETDRGMAKNIQYF
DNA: TGTGCCAGAAGCCCGGAAACAGACAGGGGAATGGCCAAAAACATTCAGTACTTC

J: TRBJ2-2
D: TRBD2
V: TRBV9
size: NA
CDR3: CASSVTAGGPANTGELFF
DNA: TGTGCCAGCAGCGTAACCGCGGGAGGGCCAGCGAACACCGGGGAGCTGTTTTTT

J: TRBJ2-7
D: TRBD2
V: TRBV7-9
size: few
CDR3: CASSTGTSGRLREQYF
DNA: TGTGCCAGCAGCACAGGGACTAGCGGGAGGCTGAGGGAGCAGTACTTC

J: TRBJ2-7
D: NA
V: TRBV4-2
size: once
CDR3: CASSQGGGILGEQYF
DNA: TGTGCCAGCAGCCAAGGGGGCGGGATCCTGGGCGAGCAGTACTTC

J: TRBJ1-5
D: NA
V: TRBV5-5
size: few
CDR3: CASSLDLLTQPQHF
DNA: TGTGCCAGCAGCTTGGATCTATTAACACAGCCCCAGCATTTT

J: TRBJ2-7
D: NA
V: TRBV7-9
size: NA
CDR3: CASSLGRGDEQYF
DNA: TGTGCCAGCAGCTTAGGGCGTGGTGACGAGCAGTACTTC

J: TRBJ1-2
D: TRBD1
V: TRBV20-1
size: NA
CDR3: CSASGDRENYGYTF
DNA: TGCAGTGCTAGTGGGGACAGGGAAAACTATGGCTACACCTTC

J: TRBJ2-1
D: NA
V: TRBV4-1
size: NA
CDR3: CASSQPTPTSSYNEQFF
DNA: TGCGCCAGCAGCCAGCCGACACCAACTAGTTCCTACAATGAGCAGTTCTTC

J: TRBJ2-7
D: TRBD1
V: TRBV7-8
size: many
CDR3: CASSLMRGQGEVEQYF
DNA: TGTGCCAGCAGCTTAATGAGGGGACAGGGGGAAGTCGAGCAGTACTTC

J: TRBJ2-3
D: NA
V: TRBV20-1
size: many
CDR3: CSASPSTDTQYF
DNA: TGCAGTGCTAGTCCTAGCACAGATACGCAGTATTTT

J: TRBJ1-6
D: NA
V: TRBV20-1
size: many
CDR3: CSARDGQLLNSPLHF
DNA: TGCAGTGCTAGAGATGGACAGCTACTGAATTCACCCCTCCACTTT

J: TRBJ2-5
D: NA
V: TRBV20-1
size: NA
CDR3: CSARPHGQVGTQYF
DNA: TGCAGTGCTAGACCTCACGGCCAGGTTGGGACCCAGTACTTC

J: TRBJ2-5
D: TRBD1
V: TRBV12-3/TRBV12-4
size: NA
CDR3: CASRGGTGDQETQYF
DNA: TGTGCCAGCAGAGGGGGGACAGGAGATCAAGAGACCCAGTACTTC

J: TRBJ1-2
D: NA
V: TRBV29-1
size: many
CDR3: CSVRGADGYTF
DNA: TGCAGCGTGAGGGGGGCCGATGGCTACACCTTC

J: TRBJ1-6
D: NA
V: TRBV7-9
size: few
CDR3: CASSDQGSPLHF
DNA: TGTGCCAGCAGCGACCAGGGGTCACCCCTCCACTTT

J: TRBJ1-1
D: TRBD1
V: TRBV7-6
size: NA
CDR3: CASSQSGGLNTEAFF
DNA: TGTGCCAGCAGCCAATCAGGGGGCCTGAACACTGAAGCTTTCTTT

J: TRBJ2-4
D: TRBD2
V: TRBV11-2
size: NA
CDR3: CASSFLPTSGGYENIQYF
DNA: TGTGCCAGCAGCTTCCTCCCGACTAGCGGGGGCTACGAAAACATTCAGTACTTC

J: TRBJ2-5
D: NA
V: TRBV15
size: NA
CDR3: CATSRDWAAGRETQYF
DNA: TGTGCCACCAGCAGAGATTGGGCGGCAGGTCGAGAGACCCAGTACTTC

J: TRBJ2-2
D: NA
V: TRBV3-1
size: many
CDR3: CASSLRQSTNTGELFF
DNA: TGTGCCAGCAGCCTTCGACAGTCGACGAACACCGGGGAGCTGTTTTTT

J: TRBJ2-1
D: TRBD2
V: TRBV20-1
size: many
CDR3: CSARDIAGGPTNEQFF
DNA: TGCAGTGCTAGAGACATAGCGGGAGGCCCCACCAATGAGCAGTTCTTC

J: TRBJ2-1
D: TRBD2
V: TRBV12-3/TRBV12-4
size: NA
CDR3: CASSAGTSGRYNEQFF
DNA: TGTGCCAGCAGTGCTGGGACTAGCGGGAGATACAATGAGCAGTTCTTC

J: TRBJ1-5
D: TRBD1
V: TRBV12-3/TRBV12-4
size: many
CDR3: CASSLAQDRGIFNQPQHF
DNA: TGTGCCAGCAGTTTAGCGCAGGACAGGGGGATCTTCAATCAGCCCCAGCATTTT

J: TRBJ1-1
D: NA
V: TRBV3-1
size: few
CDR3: CASSQAKQGRTEAFF
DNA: TGTGCCAGCAGCCAGGCTAAACAGGGTAGAACTGAAGCTTTCTTT

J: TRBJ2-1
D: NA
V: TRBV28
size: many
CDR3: CASSLAPTKNEQFF
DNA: TGTGCCAGCAGTTTGGCCCCAACGAAGAATGAGCAGTTCTTC

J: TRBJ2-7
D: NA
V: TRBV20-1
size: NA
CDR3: CSAREGAGEQYF
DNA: TGCAGTGCTAGAGAGGGGGCCGGCGAGCAGTACTTC

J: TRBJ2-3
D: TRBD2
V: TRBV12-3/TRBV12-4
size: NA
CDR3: CASSHSSGGGGTQYF
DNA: TGTGCCAGCAGCCACTCAAGCGGGGGAGGAGGTACGCAGTATTTT